This T cell receptor beta chain was observed in a study of long-term antiretroviral therapy in people with HIV. Study-wide background: The 2015 immediate-ART recommendation was preceded by the earliest samples by about a decade.

V shed 4 bases, J shed 0 bases, and the junction held 3 bases outside the gene matches. Germline assignment: CDR1 SGHNT and CDR2 YYREEE (reference sequence). CDR3 length equals 15 residues. Investigators performed immunoSEQ version v3.0 at survey level. Produced via immunoSEQ multiplex PCR; TCRdb's table is partial and in-frame only. Of roughly 14,000 clones in the sample, 88% are singletons; the top ten hold 14% to 15%. Sequencing was performed on unsorted PBMCs, taken approximately 2.3 years before starting antiretroviral therapy. The chain couples TRBV5-4 to TRBJ1-4, with 7 positions matching TRBD1. The source is a woman aged 25 to 39 with HIV. The CDR3 region has the DNA TGTGCCAGCAGCCGGGACAGTGCAACTAATGAAAAACTGTTTTTT. This gives the protein CASSRDSATNEKLFF.